One sample yielded the 17 T cell receptor beta chains listed below, sequenced in a study of T cell responses to AZD1222 COVID-19 vaccine. Assay: immunoSEQ multiplex PCR; the TCRdb copy retains only in-frame clones and omits some. The top ten clones hold around 3.8% of a sample with about 120,000 clones, 90% of them seen once. Sequencing used peripheral blood, obtained 28 days after the second dose of the MenACWY control vaccine. These receptor sequences come from an adult who received the MenACWY meningococcal vaccine as a control.

The rearrangement joins TRBV11-3 to TRBJ2-3; 11 bases agree with TRBD2. V lost 1 base and J lost 6; bases outside the gene matches: 9. Looked up from germline, CDR1 is SGHNT and CDR2 is YENEEA. The CDR3 covers 17 residues. The CDR3, as DNA: TGTGCCAGCAGCTTAGGGGTAGCGGGAGGGCGACGTGATACGCAGTATTTT. This sequence encodes CASSLGVAGGRRDTQYF.

The rearrangement uses TRBV19 and TRBJ1-2; the match to TRBD1 covers 8 bases. V shed 6 bases and J 5 bases; nucleotides not matched to a gene: 5. Germline V gene sequence: CDR1 LNHDA, CDR2 SQIVND (reference sequence). CDR3 length: 13 amino acids. The CDR3 loop reads CASRGTGGYGYTF. CDR3 coding DNA: TGTGCCAGTAGAGGGACAGGAGGATATGGCTACACCTTC.

This clone was recorded only once. V usage is TRBV7-8 and J usage is TRBJ1-2; 7 bases are shared with TRBD1. The ends lost 5 bases at V and 5 bases at J; junction bases unmatched: 11. The CDR3 has 15 amino acids. Germline V gene lookup returns CDR1 SGHVS and CDR2 FQNEAQ. CDR3 DNA: TGTGCCAGCAGCCCAATCGACAGGGCCGGGTATGGCTACACCTTC. Translated: CASSPIDRAGYGYTF. The full variable domain, in which reference TRBV7-8 and TRBJ1-2 provide the parts outside the CDR3, is GAGVSQSPRYKVAKRGQDVALRCDPISGHVSLFWYQQALGQGPEFLTYFQNEAQLDKSGLPSDRFFAERPEGSVSTLKIQRTQQEDSAVYLCASSPIDRAGYGYTFGSGTRLTVV.

The CDR3 sequence is CASSFSQGFYGYTF. In DNA, the CDR3 is TGTGCCAGCAGTTTTTCACAGGGGTTCTATGGCTACACCTTC. V usage is TRBV28 and J usage is TRBJ1-2, with 7 positions matching TRBD1. V gave up 3 bases and J gave up 4 bases; unmatched junction bases: 5. The CDR3 covers 14 residues. Germline V gives CDR1 MDHEN, CDR2 SYDVKM.

The chain carries TRBV6-5 and TRBJ2-1; 9 positions match TRBD2. The CDR3 sequence is 15 residues long. Germline V gene data show CDR1 as MNHEY and CDR2 as SVGAGI. The J segment lost 6 bases and the V segment lost 5 bases, leaving 8 bases of the junction unmatched. CDR3 sequence reads: CASSTLAGLRNEQFF. The CDR3, as DNA: TGTGCCAGCAGTACACTAGCGGGCCTTCGCAATGAGCAGTTCTTC.

The V call is TRBV7-2, the J call TRBJ1-4; D is perhaps TRBD1 (5 bases). Germline CDR1 and CDR2: SGHTA and FQGNSA. The CDR3 consists of 15 residues. The V end lost 0 bases, the J end lost 3 bases, and 8 bases lay between the germline ends. Here the CDR3 reads CASSLAGGANEKLFF. The CDR3 nucleotides are TGTGCCAGCAGCTTAGCGGGGGGGGCTAATGAAAAACTGTTTTTT.

The gene calls are TRBV10-2 and TRBJ2-5; D possibly uses TRBD1 or TRBD2 (5 bases each). There are 12 residues in the CDR3. V shed 3 bases and J shed 5 bases, with 7 bases lying between them. Germline loops: CDR1 WSHSY, CDR2 SAAADI. The CDR3 DNA follows: TGCGCCAGCAGTGATGAGGGGGAGACCCAGTACTTC. Residues: CASSDEGETQYF.

The gene calls are TRBV6-2 or TRBV6-3 and TRBJ2-3, with D uncertain. Looked up from germline, CDR1 is MNHEY and CDR2 is SVGEGT. V shed 4 bases and J shed 2 bases, with 13 bases lying between them. The CDR3 extends over 15 amino acids. In nucleotides, the CDR3 is TGTGCCAGCAGTTCGGGCAGAGGTTTCACAGATACGCAGTATTTT. Translated: CASSSGRGFTDTQYF.

The J gene is TRBJ1-2, the V gene TRBV11-2; 10 nucleotides match TRBD1. Germline CDR1 SGHAT, CDR2 FQNNGV. Trimming took 5 bases from V and 0 from J; bases not matched to a gene: 6. The CDR3 runs 16 residues. CDR3 sequence: CASSQTGGPPNYGYTF. CDR3 nucleotides: TGTGCCAGCAGCCAGACAGGGGGCCCCCCTAACTATGGCTACACCTTC.

This clone was observed a handful of times. The chain combines TRBV19 with TRBJ1-1; TRBD1 is a possible D gene (5 bases). Trimming removed 1 base at V and 1 base at J, with 13 bases between. The CDR3 length is 16 residues. Germline assignment: CDR1 LNHDA and CDR2 SQIVND (reference sequence). CDR3 nucleotide sequence: TGTGCCAGTAGTATAGTTTCGGTGGGGGAGAACACTGAAGCTTTCTTT. Translating gives CASSIVSVGENTEAFF.

The rearrangement links TRBV27 to TRBJ1-5; possible D gene TRBD1, 6 bases. Trimming removed 4 bases at V and 3 bases at J, with 10 bases between. CDR3 length equals 14 residues. From germline, CDR1 is MNHEY and CDR2 SMNVEV (reference sequence). The DNA for the CDR3 is TGTGCCAGCAGTTCTACAGGGATCAATCAGCCCCAGCATTTT. Amino acids: CASSSTGINQPQHF.

This clone has just one count. The chain links TRBV19 to TRBJ2-7, with TRBD2 matching 13 bases. V lost 6 bases to trimming and J lost 7 bases; unmatched junction nucleotides: 9. The germline CDR1 and CDR2 sequences are LNHDA and SQIVND (reference sequence). The CDR3 loop spans 15 amino acids. The CDR3 region is CASRSTSGRMGEQYF. The CDR3, as DNA: TGTGCCAGTAGATCGACTAGCGGGAGGATGGGTGAGCAGTACTTC.

This rearrangement joins TRBV13 to TRBJ1-1, with TRBD1 matching over 8 bases. V was clipped by 6 bases and J by 5 bases; unmatched bases: 5. CDR1 is PRHDT and CDR2 is FYEKMQ in the germline V gene (reference sequence). The CDR3 is 13 residues long. The CDR3 spells CASSSGGWTEAFF. DNA for the CDR3: TGTGCCAGCAGTTCAGGGGGCTGGACTGAAGCTTTCTTT.

This clone came up once. The chain links TRBV28 to TRBJ2-2; D tentatively fits TRBD1 or TRBD2 (5 bases each). Germline assignment: CDR1 MDHEN and CDR2 SYDVKM. V lost 2 bases and J 5 bases, leaving 12 bases between the germline ends. This CDR3 has 15 amino acids. The CDR3 region is CASSLRGALTGELFF. The CDR3, as DNA: TGTGCCAGCAGTTTACGGGGCGCCCTAACCGGGGAGCTGTTTTTT.

The chain couples TRBV7-6 to TRBJ2-1, with D maybe TRBD2 (6 bases). Per germline, CDR1 SGHVS and CDR2 FNYEAQ. Trimming stripped 5 bases from V and 0 bases from J, with 14 bases between. The CDR3 runs 16 residues. The CDR3 nucleotides read TGTGCCAGCAGCAGCTCCCTGGGGGGCTCCTACAATGAGCAGTTCTTC. It is translated as CASSSSLGGSYNEQFF.

The gene calls are TRBV27 and TRBJ1-5; D unclear. V lost 5 bases and J lost 4, with 15 bases in between. The CDR3 sequence is 15 residues long. The germline CDR1 and CDR2 sequences are MNHEY and SMNVEV (reference sequence). CDR3 DNA sequence: TGTGCCAGCAGTCCGGGTGAGGGAACAAATCAGCCCCAGCATTTT. The encoded protein is CASSPGEGTNQPQHF.

The CDR3 nucleotides are TGTGCCAGCTCACCTGGGGGGGGGTCTGACGAGCAGTACTTC. Protein sequence: CASSPGGGSDEQYF. The rearrangement links TRBV18 to TRBJ2-7, with TRBD2 identical over 7 bases. The trim removed 3 bases at V and 5 bases at J, leaving 7 bases unmatched. This CDR3 has 14 residues. CDR1 is KGHSH, CDR2 LQKENI, per germline. Full variable domain (remainder filled in from reference TRBV18 and TRBJ2-7): NAGVMQNPRHLVRRRGQEARLRCSPMKGHSHVYWYRQLPEEGLKFMVYLQKENIIDESGMPKERFSAEFPKEGPSILRIQQVVRGDSAAYFCASSPGGGSDEQYFGPGTRLTVT.